A single sample gave rise to the 21 T cell receptor beta chains below, sequenced in a study of CD8 T cells in ankylosing spondylitis. No antigens are known for them. TCRdb re-called the 5' RACE reads through MiXCR, storing one row per CDR3 protein. The sample holds under 850,000 distinct CDR3 sequences, 15% to 20% seen once. Notes on the study in general: Blood from ankylosing spondylitis patients appeared to carry a characteristic roughly 8-variant TCR beta motif.

Material for sequencing was blood, either unsorted or a sorted T cell fraction (not recorded which). The receptors were gathered from a male donor with ankylosing spondylitis.

This clonotype turned up a few times. The J gene is TRBJ2-2, the V gene TRBV9, with D possibly TRBD1 on 6 matching bases. V lost 5 bases and J 6 bases, leaving 8 bases between the germline ends. This CDR3 is built from 12 residues. From germline, CDR1 is SGDLS and CDR2 YYNGEE. Written as DNA, the CDR3 is TGTGCCAGCAGTAAGGGGGCCGGGGAGCTGTTTTTT. This sequence encodes CASSKGAGELFF.

The chain combines TRBV20-1 with TRBJ1-1; D gene uncertain. Germline V gene sequence: CDR1 DFQATT, CDR2 SNEGSKA (reference sequence). This CDR3 spans 12 amino acids. V lost 6 bases to trimming and J lost 3 bases, with 11 bases between them. In DNA form, the CDR3 reads TGCAGTGCCCTTCCCCGACACACTGAAGCTTTCTTT. As protein: CSALPRHTEAFF.

This clonotype was seen at least ten times. V usage is TRBV5-1 and J usage is TRBJ1-5; D is perhaps TRBD1 (5 bases). Germline V gene data show CDR1 as SGHRS and CDR2 as YFSETQ. V lost 1 base and J 3 bases, leaving 11 bases between the germline ends. The CDR3 has 15 residues. The DNA for the CDR3 is TGCGCCAGCAGCTTGAGGGCGGGGGTCAATCAGCCCCAGCATTTT. Its translation: CASSLRAGVNQPQHF. The variable domain in full, completed from reference TRBV5-1 and TRBJ1-5, reads KAGVTQTPRYLIKTRGQQVTLSCSPISGHRSVSWYQQTPGQGLQFLFEYFSETQRNKGNFPGRFSGRQFSNSRSEMNVSTLELGDSALYLCASSLRAGVNQPQHFGDGTRLSIL.

This chain joins TRBV9 and TRBJ2-7, with no clear D. The germline V gene has CDR1 SGDLS and CDR2 YYNGEE. This CDR3 contains 13 residues. The germline V and J ends were trimmed by 2 bases and 2 bases, with 8 bases remaining between them. The CDR3 region has the DNA TGTGCCAGCAGCGTTGACATCACCTACGAGCAGTACTTC. Amino acids: CASSVDITYEQYF. The variable domain in full, completed from reference TRBV9 and TRBJ2-7, reads DSGVTQTPKHLITATGQRVTLRCSPRSGDLSVYWYQQSLDQGLQFLIQYYNGEERAKGNILERFSAQQFPDLHSELNLSSLELGDSALYFCASSVDITYEQYFGPGTRLTVT.

This clonotype was found a few times. One end of the junction does not line up with germline, which may come from a read error. The chain carries TRBV7-2 and TRBJ2-2, with a possible D match to TRBD1 (6 bases). The germline CDR1 and CDR2 sequences are SGHTA and FQGNSA. The CDR3 extends over 13 amino acids. CDR3 in amino acids: CASRPTGTAELFF. CDR3 coding DNA: TGTGCCAGCAGGCCCACAGGGACCGCGGAGCTGTTTTTT.

The table lists this clonotype with a few counts. The chain has TRBV29-1 and TRBJ2-1; 7 positions agree with TRBD2. Germline CDR1 and CDR2: SQVTM and ANQGSEA. V dropped 8 bases and J dropped 3; count of bases not matched to a gene: 7. The CDR3 covers 13 residues. The CDR3: CSTAGLNYNEQFF. In DNA, the CDR3 is TGCAGCACAGCGGGGCTCAACTACAATGAGCAGTTCTTC.

The chain recombines TRBV10-3 with TRBJ2-1, with a possible D match to TRBD1 (6 bases). The CDR3 runs to 15 residues. Germline values: CDR1 ENHRY, CDR2 SYGVKD. Deletions cut 2 bases from V and 8 bases from J, with 16 bases between. The CDR3 is CAISEEAQGWDEQFF. Here the CDR3 DNA reads TGTGCCATCAGTGAGGAGGCACAGGGCTGGGATGAGCAGTTCTTC.

V and J are TRBV5-4 and TRBJ2-3; 12 bases are a match to TRBD1. V trimming: 6 bases; J trimming: 5 bases; junction bases outside the gene matches: 10. The CDR3 spans 16 residues. Germline loops: CDR1 SGHNT, CDR2 YYREEE (reference sequence). CDR3 DNA: TGTGCCAGCACCCCCTCAAGGGACAGGGGGCTAGATACGCAGTATTTT. Protein: CASTPSRDRGLDTQYF. Combining the CDR3 with reference TRBV5-4 and TRBJ2-3 gives the whole variable domain ETGVTQSPTHLIKTRGQQVTLRCSSQSGHNTVSWYQQALGQGPQFIFQYYREEENGRGNFPPRFSGLQFPNYSSELNVNALELDDSALYLCASTPSRDRGLDTQYFGPGTRLTVL.

The gene calls are TRBV28 and TRBJ2-2; no reliable D call. CDR3 length equals 16 residues. Germline CDR1 MDHEN, CDR2 SYDVKM. V shed 3 bases and J shed 2 bases, with 13 bases lying between them. CDR3 in DNA: TGTGCCAGCAGTTTCCCCCCTCCGGTAAACACCGGGGAGCTGTTTTTT. This gives the protein CASSFPPPVNTGELFF.

The chain links TRBV6-5 to TRBJ2-5; D is perhaps TRBD1 (5 bases). Germline V gene sequence: CDR1 MNHEY, CDR2 SVGAGI. V was pared by 0 bases and J by 5 bases, with 13 bases between. The CDR3 runs 15 residues. CDR3 sequence reads: CASSYSSGKSETQYF. The CDR3, as DNA: TGTGCCAGCAGTTACTCATCAGGGAAAAGCGAGACCCAGTACTTC.

The CDR3, as DNA: TGCAGCGTTTCCGGGACTAGCGGACCCTACGAGCAGTACTTC. Its translation: CSVSGTSGPYEQYF. The V call is TRBV29-1, the J call TRBJ2-7; the match to TRBD2 covers 11 bases. CDR3 length: 14 residues. Germline V gene sequence: CDR1 SQVTM, CDR2 ANQGSEA. J gave up 2 bases and V 5 bases, and 5 bases lay outside the gene matches.

The chain is built from TRBV29-1 and TRBJ2-5; weak D call: TRBD1 (5 bases). The V end was cut by 7 bases, the J end by 2 bases, with 11 bases between. CDR1 SQVTM and CDR2 ANQGSEA come from the germline V gene. This CDR3 contains 12 residues. The CDR3 is CSDRQPQETQYF. The CDR3 region has the DNA TGCAGCGACAGACAGCCACAAGAGACCCAGTACTTC. Full variable domain (remainder filled in from reference TRBV29-1 and TRBJ2-5): SAVISQKPSRDICQRGTSLTIQCQVDSQVTMMFWYRQQPGQSLTLIATANQGSEATYESGFVIDKFPISRPNLTFSTLTVSNMSPEDSSIYLCSDRQPQETQYFGPGTRLLVL.

The chain recombines TRBV5-4 with TRBJ1-3; a weak D match, TRBD1 (5 bases). The CDR3 is made up of 13 amino acids. Germline loops: CDR1 SGHNT, CDR2 YYREEE (reference sequence). Trimming pared 6 bases from V and 1 base from J, leaving 8 bases between. As DNA, the CDR3 is TGTGCCAGCAAGGAGGGGTCTGGAAACACCATATATTTT. Translating gives CASKEGSGNTIYF.

The table lists this clonotype with a count of one. The chain carries TRBV2 and TRBJ2-5; D may be TRBD1 or TRBD2 (5 bases each). CDR1 SNHLY and CDR2 FYNNEI come from the germline V gene. The CDR3 totals 16 residues. Trimming took off 2 bases at V and 3 bases at J, with 16 bases between the two ends. CDR3 in DNA: TGTGCCAGCAGTGAATCTGAGGGACGTATTAAAGAGACCCAGTACTTC. Translating gives CASSESEGRIKETQYF.

This clonotype was detected only a few times. The chain uses TRBV7-9 and TRBJ1-4, with 9 bases aligning to TRBD1. The CDR3 loop spans 16 amino acids. Germline values: CDR1 SEHNR, CDR2 FQNEAQ (reference sequence). V was pared by 1 base and J by 7 bases, with 7 bases of the junction left unmatched. The CDR3 bases are TGTGCCAGCAGCTTAGGATTGGGACAGGGTGGTGAAAAACTGTTTTTT. Translated: CASSLGLGQGGEKLFF.

V is TRBV20-1 and J is TRBJ2-4; D is possibly TRBD1 or TRBD2 (6 bases each). Between the trimmed V and J ends, which lost 0 bases and 11 bases, there was a span of 11 bases. The germline V gene encodes CDR1 DFQATT and CDR2 SNEGSKA (reference sequence). The CDR3 is 12 amino acids. The CDR3 spells CSARESEGVQYF. CDR3 bases: TGCAGTGCTAGAGAATCGGAGGGGGTTCAGTACTTC.

This clonotype has only a few counts. The chain employs TRBV27 and TRBJ2-4, with no clear D. The V gene's germline CDR1 is MNHEY and CDR2 SMNVEV (reference sequence). With 6 bases removed from V and 7 bases from J, the gap between germline ends came to 13 bases. This CDR3 contains 13 residues. The CDR3 DNA sequence: TGTGCCAGCAGGGGGTGGGCCCCCAACATTCAGTACTTC. Encoded protein: CASRGWAPNIQYF.

J is TRBJ2-7 and V is TRBV5-1, with 7 positions matching TRBD2. Trimming took 5 bases from V and 6 from J; bases not matched to a gene: 11. CDR1 SGHRS and CDR2 YFSETQ come from the germline V gene. The CDR3 length is 14 residues. The CDR3 region has the DNA TGCGCCAGCAGGTCGGACACTAGCGTTGGCGAGCAGTACTTC. Translated: CASRSDTSVGEQYF.

This clonotype appeared a few times. J is TRBJ1-1 and V is TRBV5-8; possibly TRBD1 for D (5 bases). Germline CDR1 SGHTS, CDR2 YDEGEE. CDR3 size: 14 residues. Trimming took 4 bases from V and 6 from J, leaving 16 bases between them. CDR3 residues: CASSRRWGGAEAFF. CDR3 coding DNA: TGTGCCAGCAGCCGACGGTGGGGAGGGGCTGAAGCTTTCTTT.

The rearrangement joins TRBV5-6 to TRBJ1-6; 7 bases map to TRBD1. The germline V gene encodes CDR1 SGHDT and CDR2 YYEEEE. This CDR3 is 13 amino acids long. The ends lost 4 bases at V and 10 bases at J; junction bases unmatched: 5. The CDR3 here is CASSMTGKSPLHF. The CDR3 region has the DNA TGTGCCAGCAGCATGACAGGGAAGTCACCCCTCCACTTT.

This clonotype turned up a few times. The V gene is TRBV9, the J gene TRBJ1-2; D uncertain. The CDR3 consists of 14 residues. Germline assignment: CDR1 SGDLS and CDR2 YYNGEE. V was cut by 0 bases and J by 8 bases, with 14 bases left in between. The CDR3 DNA reads TGTGCCAGCAGCGTAGGTGACGGAGTGCAGGGCTACACCTTC. Translation: CASSVGDGVQGYTF.